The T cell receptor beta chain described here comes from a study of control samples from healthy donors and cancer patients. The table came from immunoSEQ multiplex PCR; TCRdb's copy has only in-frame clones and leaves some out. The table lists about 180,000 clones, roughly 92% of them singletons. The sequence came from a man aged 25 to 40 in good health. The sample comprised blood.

The CDR3 reads CASSGLEANYGYTF. As DNA, the CDR3 is TGTGCCAGCTCCGGGTTAGAAGCTAACTATGGCTACACCTTC. The chain recombines TRBV2 with TRBJ1-2; D call uncertain. V was pared by 8 bases and J by 0 bases, with 13 bases between. Germline lookup yields CDR1 SNHLY and CDR2 FYNNEI. The CDR3 extends over 14 amino acids.